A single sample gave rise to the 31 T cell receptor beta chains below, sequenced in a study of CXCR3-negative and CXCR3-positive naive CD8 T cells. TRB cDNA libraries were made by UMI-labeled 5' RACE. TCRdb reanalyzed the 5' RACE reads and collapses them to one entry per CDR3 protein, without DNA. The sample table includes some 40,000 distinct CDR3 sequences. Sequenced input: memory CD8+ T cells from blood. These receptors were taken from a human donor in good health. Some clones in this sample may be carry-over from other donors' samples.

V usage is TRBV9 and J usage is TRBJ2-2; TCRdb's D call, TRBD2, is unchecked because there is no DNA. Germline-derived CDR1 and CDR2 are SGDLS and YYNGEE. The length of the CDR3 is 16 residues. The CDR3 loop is CASSVVDGSISRELFF.

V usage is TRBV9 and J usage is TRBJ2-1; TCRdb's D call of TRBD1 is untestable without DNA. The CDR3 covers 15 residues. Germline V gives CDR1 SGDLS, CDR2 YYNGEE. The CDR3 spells CASSVRTGGRDEQFF.

The CDR3 region is CASSFWGTGPSETQYF. The chain couples TRBV27 to TRBJ2-5; TCRdb reports TRBD1, a call that lacks DNA to check it against. Germline V gene data show CDR1 as MNHEY and CDR2 as SMNVEV (reference sequence). There are 16 residues in the CDR3.

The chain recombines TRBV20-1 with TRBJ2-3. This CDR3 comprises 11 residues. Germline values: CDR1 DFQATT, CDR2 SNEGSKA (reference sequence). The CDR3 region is CSARDVDTQYF.

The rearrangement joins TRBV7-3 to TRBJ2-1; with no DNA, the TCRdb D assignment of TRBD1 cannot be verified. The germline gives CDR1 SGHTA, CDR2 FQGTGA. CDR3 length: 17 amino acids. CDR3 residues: CASSTQPGEGPYNEQFF.

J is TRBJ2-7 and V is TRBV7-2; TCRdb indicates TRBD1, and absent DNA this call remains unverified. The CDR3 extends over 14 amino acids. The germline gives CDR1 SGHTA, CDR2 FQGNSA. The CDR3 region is CASSLSLSDPGQSF.

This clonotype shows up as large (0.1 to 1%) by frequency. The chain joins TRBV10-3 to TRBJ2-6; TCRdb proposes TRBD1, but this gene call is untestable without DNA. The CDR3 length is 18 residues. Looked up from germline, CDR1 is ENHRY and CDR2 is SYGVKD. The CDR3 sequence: CAISEIEVRGSGANVLTF.

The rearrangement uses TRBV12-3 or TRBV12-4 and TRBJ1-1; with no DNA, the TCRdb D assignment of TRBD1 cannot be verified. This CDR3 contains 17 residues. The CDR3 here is CASSFSMTGVMETEAFF.

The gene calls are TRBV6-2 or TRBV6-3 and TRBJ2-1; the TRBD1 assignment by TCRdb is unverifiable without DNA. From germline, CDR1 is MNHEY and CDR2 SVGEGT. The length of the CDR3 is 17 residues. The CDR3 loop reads CASSTSVAGVDYNEQFF.

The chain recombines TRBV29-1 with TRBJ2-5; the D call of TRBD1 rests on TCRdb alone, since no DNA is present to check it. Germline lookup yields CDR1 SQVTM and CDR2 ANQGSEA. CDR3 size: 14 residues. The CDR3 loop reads CSVEWAGYQETQYF.

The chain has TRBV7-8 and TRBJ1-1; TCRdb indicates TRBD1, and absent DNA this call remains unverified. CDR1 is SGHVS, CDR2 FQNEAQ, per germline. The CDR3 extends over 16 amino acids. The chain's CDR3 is CASSLSIGAVGPEAFF.

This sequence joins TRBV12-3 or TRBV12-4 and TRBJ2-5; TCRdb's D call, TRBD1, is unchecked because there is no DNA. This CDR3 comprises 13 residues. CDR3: CASSFGDGETQYF.

CDR3: CSVQIWETQYF. The chain combines TRBV29-1 with TRBJ2-5. CDR1 is SQVTM and CDR2 is ANQGSEA in the germline V gene. There are 11 residues in the CDR3.

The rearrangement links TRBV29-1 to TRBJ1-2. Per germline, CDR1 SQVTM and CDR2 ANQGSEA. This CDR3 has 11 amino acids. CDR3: CSVEGLGGYTF.

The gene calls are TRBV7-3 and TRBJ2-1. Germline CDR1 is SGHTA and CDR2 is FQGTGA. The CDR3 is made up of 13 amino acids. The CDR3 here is CASSLMSYNEQFF.

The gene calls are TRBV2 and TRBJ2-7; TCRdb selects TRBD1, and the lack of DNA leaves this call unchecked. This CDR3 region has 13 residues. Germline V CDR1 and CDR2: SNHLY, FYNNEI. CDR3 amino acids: CARGTVNSYEQYF.

This CDR3 reads CASSLETGWDEQYF. The chain links TRBV5-5 to TRBJ2-7; TCRdb names TRBD1, which stays unverified in the absence of DNA. The germline gives CDR1 SGHKS, CDR2 YYEKEE (reference sequence). The CDR3 has 14 residues.

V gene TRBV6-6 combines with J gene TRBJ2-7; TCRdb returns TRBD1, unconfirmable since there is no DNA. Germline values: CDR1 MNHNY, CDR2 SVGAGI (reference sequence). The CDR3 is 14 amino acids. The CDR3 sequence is CASSARDTYYEQYF.

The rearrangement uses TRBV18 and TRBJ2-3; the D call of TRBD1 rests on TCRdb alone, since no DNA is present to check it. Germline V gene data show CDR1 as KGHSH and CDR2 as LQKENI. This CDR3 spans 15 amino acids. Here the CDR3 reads CASSPIQGASDTQYF.

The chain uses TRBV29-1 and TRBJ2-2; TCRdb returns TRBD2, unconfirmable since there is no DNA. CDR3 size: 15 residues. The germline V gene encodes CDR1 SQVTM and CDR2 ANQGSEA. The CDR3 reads CSVELRGQNTGELFF.

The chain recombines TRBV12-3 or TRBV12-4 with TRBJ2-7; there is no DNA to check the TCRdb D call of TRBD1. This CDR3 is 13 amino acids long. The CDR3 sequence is CASNGQGAYEQYF.

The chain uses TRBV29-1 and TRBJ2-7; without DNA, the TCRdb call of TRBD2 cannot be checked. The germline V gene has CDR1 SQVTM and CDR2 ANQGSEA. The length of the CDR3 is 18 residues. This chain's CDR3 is CSVAGGLAESYRSYEQYF.

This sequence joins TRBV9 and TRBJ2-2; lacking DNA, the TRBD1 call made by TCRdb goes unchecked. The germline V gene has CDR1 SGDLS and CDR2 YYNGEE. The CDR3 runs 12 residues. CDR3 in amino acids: CASSVQGGELFF.

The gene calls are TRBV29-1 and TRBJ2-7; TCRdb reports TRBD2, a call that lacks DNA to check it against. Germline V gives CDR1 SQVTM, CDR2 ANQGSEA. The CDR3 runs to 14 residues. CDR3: CSVETSGESYEQYF.

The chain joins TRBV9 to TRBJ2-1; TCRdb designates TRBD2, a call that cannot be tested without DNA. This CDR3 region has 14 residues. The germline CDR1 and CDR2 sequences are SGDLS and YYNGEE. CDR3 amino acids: CASSAILLRGEQFF.

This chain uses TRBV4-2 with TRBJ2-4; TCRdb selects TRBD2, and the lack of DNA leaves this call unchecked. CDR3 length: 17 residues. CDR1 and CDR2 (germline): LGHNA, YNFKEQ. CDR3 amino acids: CASSLLAGGPNGNIQYF.

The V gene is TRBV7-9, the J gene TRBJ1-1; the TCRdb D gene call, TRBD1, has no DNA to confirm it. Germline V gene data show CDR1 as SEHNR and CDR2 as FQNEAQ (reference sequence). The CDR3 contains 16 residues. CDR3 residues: CASSSGAGFMNTEAFF.

The CDR3 loop reads CASSTRYGTEAFF. The genes are TRBV7-7 and TRBJ1-1. The CDR3 spans 13 residues. The V gene's germline CDR1 is SSHAT and CDR2 FNYEAQ (reference sequence).

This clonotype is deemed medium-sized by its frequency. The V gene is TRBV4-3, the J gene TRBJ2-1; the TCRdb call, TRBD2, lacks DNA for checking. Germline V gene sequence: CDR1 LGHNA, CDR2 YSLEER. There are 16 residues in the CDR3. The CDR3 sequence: CASSLRLAGAYNEQFF.

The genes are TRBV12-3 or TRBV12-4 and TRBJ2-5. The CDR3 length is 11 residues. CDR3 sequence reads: CASSSSETQYF.

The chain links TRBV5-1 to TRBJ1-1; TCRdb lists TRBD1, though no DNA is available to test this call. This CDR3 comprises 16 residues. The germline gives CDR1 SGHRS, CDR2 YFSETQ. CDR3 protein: CASSSRQGDMNTEAFF.